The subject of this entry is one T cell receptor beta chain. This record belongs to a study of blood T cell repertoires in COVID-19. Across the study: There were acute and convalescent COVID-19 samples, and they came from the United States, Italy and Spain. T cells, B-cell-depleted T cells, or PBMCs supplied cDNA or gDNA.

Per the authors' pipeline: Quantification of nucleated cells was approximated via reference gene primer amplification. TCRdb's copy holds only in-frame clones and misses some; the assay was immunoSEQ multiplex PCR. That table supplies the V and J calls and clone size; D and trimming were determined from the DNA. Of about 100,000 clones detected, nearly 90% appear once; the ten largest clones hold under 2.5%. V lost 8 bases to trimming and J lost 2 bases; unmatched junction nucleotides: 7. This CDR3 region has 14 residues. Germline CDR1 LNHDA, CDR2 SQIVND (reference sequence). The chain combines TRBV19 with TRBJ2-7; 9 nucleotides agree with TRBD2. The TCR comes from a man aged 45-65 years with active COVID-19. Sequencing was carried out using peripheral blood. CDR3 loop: CASGGGGPPYEQYF. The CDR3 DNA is TGTGCCAGTGGCGGGGGGGGCCCACCCTACGAGCAGTACTTC.